One and the same sample provided the 10 T cell receptor beta chains below, sequenced in a study of blood T cells in healthy people across ages. Next came a second PCR, run for roughly 6 to 11 cycles, which used a sample-barcoded 5' primer along with a J-beta primer mix. TCRdb independently ran MiXCR on the 5' RACE reads; one entry per CDR3 protein. The sample comprises some 930,000 distinct CDR3 sequences, 25% to 30% of which are singletons, and more than 8.5% rests with the top ten. These data were also reused for a study on T cells of mothers and their children.

The specimen sequenced was blood. The receptors were sampled from a woman aged 40-49 years in good health.

Concerning this clonotype: One end of the junction is discordant with germline, which a read error may explain. The chain is built from TRBV27 and TRBJ1-6; 7 bases agree with TRBD1. The CDR3 length is 14 residues. Per germline, CDR1 MNHEY and CDR2 SMNVEV (reference sequence). DNA for the CDR3: TGTACCAGCAGTAGCTGGGACAGAGCCTCACCCCTCCACTTT. This sequence encodes CTSSSWDRASPLHF.

This clonotype was picked up a small number of times. The chain uses TRBV9 and TRBJ2-7; 9 bases match TRBD2. The ends lost 0 bases at V and 7 bases at J; junction bases unmatched: 11. The germline CDR1 and CDR2 sequences are SGDLS and YYNGEE. The CDR3 contains 16 residues. CDR3 in amino acids: CASSVGLLAGTNEQYF. The CDR3 nucleotides are TGTGCCAGCAGCGTAGGGTTGCTAGCGGGGACCAATGAGCAGTACTTC. The full variable domain, with the rest looked up from reference TRBV9 and TRBJ2-7, is DSGVTQTPKHLITATGQRVTLRCSPRSGDLSVYWYQQSLDQGLQFLIQYYNGEERAKGNILERFSAQQFPDLHSELNLSSLELGDSALYFCASSVGLLAGTNEQYFGPGTRLTVT.

This clonotype showed up many times. The rearrangement links TRBV9 to TRBJ2-5; 10 bases align to TRBD1. The V and J ends lost 4 bases and 5 bases, in that order; junction bases with no gene match: 8. CDR3 size: 15 residues. Germline CDR1 is SGDLS and CDR2 is YYNGEE. The CDR3 protein is CASSSWTGGRETQYF. The CDR3 bases are TGTGCCAGCAGCTCGTGGACAGGGGGTAGGGAGACCCAGTACTTC.

In this sample, this clonotype turned up many times. The rearrangement joins TRBV7-8 to TRBJ2-7; perhaps TRBD2 as D (6 bases). Between the trimmed V and J ends, which lost 6 bases and 1 base, there was a span of 13 bases. This CDR3 spans 14 amino acids. Per germline, CDR1 SGHVS and CDR2 FQNEAQ. CDR3 loop: CASSSRDLSYEQYF. The CDR3 DNA reads TGTGCCAGCAGTTCCCGGGACTTATCCTACGAGCAGTACTTC.

This clonotype was seen a single time. One junction end disagrees with the germline gene, perhaps due to a read error. The rearrangement uses TRBV20-1 and TRBJ2-1; possibly TRBD2 for D (7 bases). In germline, CDR1 is DFQATT, CDR2 SNEGSKA (reference sequence). The CDR3 runs to 15 residues. The CDR3 is CRASGRGDIYSEQFF. The CDR3 DNA follows: TGCAGGGCTAGTGGGAGGGGGGATATATACAGTGAGCAGTTCTTC.

This clonotype was seen at least ten times. Written as DNA, the CDR3 is TGCGCCAGCAGCTTGGGGGGCGATTCGAAGACCCAGTACTTC. This codes for CASSLGGDSKTQYF. This rearrangement joins TRBV5-1 to TRBJ2-5, with D perhaps TRBD1 (5 bases). Germline V CDR1 and CDR2: SGHRS, YFSETQ. The CDR3 is 14 amino acids. V shed 0 bases and J shed 6 bases, with 12 bases lying between them.

The rearrangement uses TRBV30 and TRBJ2-7; 7 bases map to TRBD1. V lost 7 bases, J lost 1 base, and 4 bases stayed unmatched. The CDR3 extends over 12 amino acids. CDR1 GTSNPN and CDR2 SVGIG come from the germline V gene (reference sequence). The CDR3 is CAFSGQSYEQYF. CDR3 bases: TGTGCCTTCTCGGGACAGTCCTACGAGCAGTACTTC. Full variable domain (missing parts from reference TRBV30 and TRBJ2-7): SQTIHQWPATLVQPVGSPLSLECTVEGTSNPNLYWYRQAAGRGLQLLFYSVGIGQISSEVPQNLSASRPQDRQFILSSKKLLLSDSGFYLCAFSGQSYEQYFGPGTRLTVT.

This clonotype has more than one count but fewer than ten. The V gene is TRBV2, the J gene TRBJ2-6; 7 nucleotides line up with TRBD1. Germline values: CDR1 SNHLY, CDR2 FYNNEI. With 7 bases clipped from V and 0 bases from J, the junction kept 6 bases outside the gene matches. This CDR3 spans 16 amino acids. This CDR3 is CASKGTEVSGANVLTF. The CDR3 bases are TGTGCCAGCAAAGGGACAGAGGTCTCTGGGGCCAACGTCCTGACTTTC.

The table lists this clonotype with a few counts. V and J are TRBV28 and TRBJ1-2, with 8 bases aligning to TRBD1. There are 15 residues in the CDR3. The trim removed 3 bases at V and 5 bases at J, leaving 8 bases unmatched. Germline CDR1 and CDR2: MDHEN and SYDVKM. CDR3 DNA sequence: TGTGCCAGCAGTTTCCAGGGGGCTGGGGGATATGGCTACACCTTC. It is translated as CASSFQGAGGYGYTF.

This clonotype was counted once. V usage is TRBV5-1 and J usage is TRBJ2-4, with 7 bases identical to TRBD1. The end of the DNA aligns better with TRBJ2-7, so the J call may be wrong. Germline CDR1 is SGHRS and CDR2 is YFSETQ. CDR3 length: 15 residues. In DNA, the CDR3 is TGCGCCAGCGGCTCACAGGGGACGGGAACCTACGAGCAGTACTTC. Translating gives CASGSQGTGTYEQYF.